This T cell receptor (beta chain) was profiled in a study of T cells in Graves' hyperthyroidism and ophthalmopathy. The study's findings and limits: Blood also contained most expanded thyroid clonotypes above 0.001.

Uncontrolled infection, other autoimmune disease, pregnancy or lactation barred patients from enrollment. Sample collection date corresponds to first hyperthyroidism diagnosis, prior to any ophthalmopathy symptoms. V was cut by 7 bases and J by 4 bases, with 20 bases left in between. Germline CDR1 SNHLY, CDR2 FYNNEI. The CDR3 contains 15 residues. This clonotype was counted at least ten times. Its antigen remains unidentified. TCR beta CDR3 regions were amplified from RNA. With the HTBI primer set, the TCR CDR3 went through a first round of RT-PCR. TCRdb called the multiplex PCR reads again in MiXCR, with one record for every CDR3 protein. The table includes 150,000 or so distinct CDR3 sequences, more than 20% detected once.

The sequence was obtained from a woman in her fifties or sixties with Graves' hyperthyroidism that later progressed to Graves' ophthalmopathy. The sequenced material came from blood. The V and J genes are TRBV2 and TRBJ2-7; D gene uncertain. The CDR3 region is CASTPQALSHYEQYF. The DNA for the CDR3 is TGTGCCAGCACCCCTCAGGCCCTAAGCCATTACGAGCAGTACTTC.